Listed below are T cell receptor beta chains from one sample, sequenced in a study of a mutant IDH1 vaccine in newly diagnosed glioma. Sequencing used immunoSEQ multiplex PCR; TCRdb keeps in-frame clones, though not all of them. The table records roughly 50,000 clones, 75% to 85% of them present only once. No cognate antigen is known for these TCRs. Sample: PBMCs, taken from a glioma patient whose treatment included an IDH1 peptide vaccine. Receptors were obtained from a man aged 30-40 years with glioma. Each CDR3 is given with its conserved first and last residue. A D gene is named only where the DNA matches it firmly. A row's size may be missing; if present it is once, few, many or a size class.

d_call: TRBD1; j_call: TRBJ2-5; clone_size: .; v_call: TRBV2; cdr3_nt: TGTGCCAGCAGTAAACAGATCACAATACTACCGGGACAGGGTTTGATAGATGAGACCCAGTACTTC; cdr3_aa: CASSKQITILPGQGLIDETQYF
d_call: TRBD2; j_call: TRBJ2-5; clone_size: .; v_call: TRBV10-1; cdr3_nt: TGCGCCAGCAGTGAGGGTAGCGGGGGGCTGAAGGAGACCCAGTACTTC; cdr3_aa: CASSEGSGGLKETQYF
d_call: TRBD1; j_call: TRBJ1-3; clone_size: .; v_call: TRBV9; cdr3_nt: TGTGCCAGCAGCGACCCAGGGGGCGGCATATATTTT; cdr3_aa: CASSDPGGGIYF
d_call: TRBD2; j_call: TRBJ2-1; clone_size: few; v_call: TRBV28; cdr3_nt: TGTGCCAGCAGCATAACTAGCGGGGGGGTTGATGAGCAGTTCTTC; cdr3_aa: CASSITSGGVDEQFF
d_call: .; j_call: TRBJ2-7; clone_size: .; v_call: TRBV19; cdr3_nt: TGTGCCAGTAGTGCTAGATGGGGCAGAAACTACGAGCAGTACTTC; cdr3_aa: CASSARWGRNYEQYF
d_call: .; j_call: TRBJ1-3; clone_size: .; v_call: TRBV4-1; cdr3_nt: TGCGCCAGCAGCCGGGGAGGGGGAAGGGCCACTGGAAACACCATATATTTT; cdr3_aa: CASSRGGGRATGNTIYF
d_call: TRBD1; j_call: TRBJ2-5; clone_size: .; v_call: TRBV5-1; cdr3_nt: TGCGCCAGCAGCTTGGCCCGGGACAGACAAGAGACCCAGTACTTC; cdr3_aa: CASSLARDRQETQYF
d_call: TRBD1; j_call: TRBJ1-6; clone_size: once; v_call: TRBV27; cdr3_nt: TGTGCCAGCAGACCCGGACAGGGGATTAATTCACCCCTCCACTTT; cdr3_aa: CASRPGQGINSPLHF
d_call: .; j_call: TRBJ1-1; clone_size: .; v_call: TRBV5-1; cdr3_nt: TGCGCCAGTCAACAGGGGAACACTGAAGCTTTCTTT; cdr3_aa: CASQQGNTEAFF
d_call: TRBD1; j_call: TRBJ1-2; clone_size: .; v_call: TRBV4-1; cdr3_nt: TGCGCCAGCAGCCCACAGGGGGCGCTTAGCTATGGCTACACCTTC; cdr3_aa: CASSPQGALSYGYTF
d_call: TRBD2; j_call: TRBJ2-2; clone_size: once; v_call: TRBV5-4; cdr3_nt: TGTGCCACCGCTAGCGGGGGTAGGGGGGCCGGGGAGCTGTTTTTT; cdr3_aa: CATASGGRGAGELFF
d_call: TRBD2; j_call: TRBJ2-1; clone_size: .; v_call: TRBV19; cdr3_nt: TGTGCCAGCTTAGCGGGGGGCTCCTACAATGAGCAGTTCTTC; cdr3_aa: CASLAGGSYNEQFF
d_call: .; j_call: TRBJ2-7; clone_size: .; v_call: TRBV5-8; cdr3_nt: TGTGCCAGCAGCTTGGTGGCTGGGGGGCTCTCCTACGAGCAGTACTTC; cdr3_aa: CASSLVAGGLSYEQYF
d_call: .; j_call: TRBJ1-3; clone_size: .; v_call: TRBV29-1; cdr3_nt: TGCAGCGTACAGATTGTGAACGCGGGAACCCGTCCCCCAGGCGCCGTCTCTGGAAACACCATATATTTT; cdr3_aa: CSVQIVNAGTRPPGAVSGNTIYF
d_call: .; j_call: TRBJ1-3; clone_size: once; v_call: TRBV10-2; cdr3_nt: TGCGCCAGCATTAGTTATCGAAACACCATATATTTT; cdr3_aa: CASISYRNTIYF
d_call: .; j_call: TRBJ1-4; clone_size: .; v_call: TRBV5-1; cdr3_nt: TGCGCCAGCAGCTCGGACGGGGGGACCGCAACTAATGAAAAACTGTTTTTT; cdr3_aa: CASSSDGGTATNEKLFF
d_call: .; j_call: TRBJ1-1; clone_size: few; v_call: TRBV6-5; cdr3_nt: TGTGCCAGCAGGAAACCGGGACACCTTGAAGCTTTCTTT; cdr3_aa: CASRKPGHLEAFF
d_call: .; j_call: TRBJ1-2; clone_size: .; v_call: TRBV6-1; cdr3_nt: TGTGCCAGCAGTCTAGTCGGGTCCTATGGCTACACCTTC; cdr3_aa: CASSLVGSYGYTF
d_call: .; j_call: TRBJ2-7; clone_size: .; v_call: TRBV10-1; cdr3_nt: TGCGCCAGCGGAGGGACAAATGGGAAGCAGTACTTC; cdr3_aa: CASGGTNGKQYF
d_call: TRBD1; j_call: TRBJ1-5; clone_size: .; v_call: TRBV6-5; cdr3_nt: TGTGCCAGCAGTTACGCAGGGGGCGAACAGCCCCAGCATTTT; cdr3_aa: CASSYAGGEQPQHF
d_call: .; j_call: TRBJ2-5; clone_size: .; v_call: TRBV9; cdr3_nt: TGTGCCAGCAGCGTAGGTATTCAGGCGGGAGAGACCCAGTACTTC; cdr3_aa: CASSVGIQAGETQYF
d_call: .; j_call: TRBJ2-7; clone_size: .; v_call: TRBV7-6; cdr3_nt: TGTGCCAGCAGCTCCCTTTCAGTCGGCGAGCAGTACTTC; cdr3_aa: CASSSLSVGEQYF
d_call: TRBD1; j_call: TRBJ1-1; clone_size: .; v_call: TRBV10-3; cdr3_nt: TGTGCCATCAGTCCAGCACAGGGGGCGGGGGACACTGAAGCTTTCTTT; cdr3_aa: CAISPAQGAGDTEAFF
d_call: .; j_call: TRBJ1-6; clone_size: .; v_call: TRBV19; cdr3_nt: TGTGCCAGTAGACCCGAGGGGAATTCACCCCTCCACTTT; cdr3_aa: CASRPEGNSPLHF
d_call: .; j_call: TRBJ1-3; clone_size: .; v_call: TRBV18; cdr3_nt: TGTGCCAGCTCACCAATCCAAAACCGGGACTCTGGAAACACCATATATTTT; cdr3_aa: CASSPIQNRDSGNTIYF
d_call: .; j_call: TRBJ2-5; clone_size: .; v_call: TRBV11-2; cdr3_nt: TGTGCCAGCAGCTTAGATAGGGGGTCGGCAAGGACCTTAGAAGAGACCCAGTACTTC; cdr3_aa: CASSLDRGSARTLEETQYF
d_call: .; j_call: TRBJ1-1; clone_size: .; v_call: TRBV9; cdr3_nt: TGTGCCAGCAGCCGGGGGGTCTTGGACACTGAAGCTTTCTTT; cdr3_aa: CASSRGVLDTEAFF
d_call: TRBD1; j_call: TRBJ1-5; clone_size: .; v_call: TRBV23-1; cdr3_nt: TGCGCCAGCAGTCAAAGTTCGCGCGTCAGGGGGACTGGGAGGAATAAGCCCCAGCATTTT; cdr3_aa: CASSQSSRVRGTGRNKPQHF
d_call: .; j_call: TRBJ2-5; clone_size: .; v_call: TRBV7-2; cdr3_nt: TGTGCCAGCAGCTTAGGGGGGGCTGGTGAGACCCAGTACTTC; cdr3_aa: CASSLGGAGETQYF
d_call: .; j_call: TRBJ1-1; clone_size: .; v_call: TRBV6-1; cdr3_nt: TGTGCCAGCAGTCTCGGGGAATCTCAGGAAGCTTTCTTT; cdr3_aa: CASSLGESQEAFF
d_call: .; j_call: TRBJ1-1; clone_size: .; v_call: TRBV6-5; cdr3_nt: TGTGCCAGCAGTTACGTGGGCAGTTACACTGAAGCTTTCTTT; cdr3_aa: CASSYVGSYTEAFF
d_call: .; j_call: TRBJ2-7; clone_size: .; v_call: TRBV19; cdr3_nt: TGTGCCAGTAGTTTAGGCGGAGGGAACGAGCAGTACTTC; cdr3_aa: CASSLGGGNEQYF
d_call: .; j_call: TRBJ1-2; clone_size: few; v_call: TRBV4-1; cdr3_nt: TGCGCCAGCAGCCAAACCCCAGGGAGCTATGGCTACACCTTC; cdr3_aa: CASSQTPGSYGYTF
d_call: .; j_call: TRBJ2-1; clone_size: .; v_call: TRBV19; cdr3_nt: TGTGCCAGTAGTGCATATAGCGGCAAGAGCTCCTACAATGAGCAGTTCTTC; cdr3_aa: CASSAYSGKSSYNEQFF
d_call: TRBD2; j_call: TRBJ2-3; clone_size: medium-sized; v_call: TRBV6-4; cdr3_nt: TGTGCCAGCAGTGACACTAGCGGGGGGGCAGATACGCAGTATTTT; cdr3_aa: CASSDTSGGADTQYF
d_call: .; j_call: TRBJ1-4; clone_size: .; v_call: TRBV23-1; cdr3_nt: TGCGCCAGCAGTCTGGCCAGGGGCCCAACTAATGAAAAACTGTTTTTT; cdr3_aa: CASSLARGPTNEKLFF
d_call: TRBD2; j_call: TRBJ2-1; clone_size: .; v_call: TRBV6-4; cdr3_nt: TGTGCCAGCAGTGACTCGGGGCGGGGGGCGGTCTCCTACAATGAGCAGTTCTTC; cdr3_aa: CASSDSGRGAVSYNEQFF
d_call: .; j_call: TRBJ1-6; clone_size: .; v_call: TRBV9; cdr3_nt: TGTGCCAGCAGCGCCAATCTCTTCCTCAACTCACCCCTCCACTTT; cdr3_aa: CASSANLFLNSPLHF
d_call: TRBD1; j_call: TRBJ1-5; clone_size: .; v_call: TRBV11-1; cdr3_nt: TGTGCCAGCAGCCCGACAGGGCCTTCCGGCAATCAGCCCCAGCATTTT; cdr3_aa: CASSPTGPSGNQPQHF
d_call: .; j_call: TRBJ2-5; clone_size: .; v_call: TRBV18; cdr3_nt: TGTGCCAGCTCACCCTCCAGGGATGGGACCCAGTACTTC; cdr3_aa: CASSPSRDGTQYF
d_call: .; j_call: TRBJ2-7; clone_size: .; v_call: TRBV28; cdr3_nt: TGTGCCAGCAGGAGGCGAACAGGCGACTTCTACGAGCAGTACTTC; cdr3_aa: CASRRRTGDFYEQYF
d_call: TRBD2; j_call: TRBJ2-1; clone_size: .; v_call: TRBV19; cdr3_nt: TGTGCCAGTAGTTACGCGGGGGGGTACAATGAGCAGTTCTTC; cdr3_aa: CASSYAGGYNEQFF
d_call: TRBD2; j_call: TRBJ2-1; clone_size: .; v_call: TRBV6-6; cdr3_nt: TGTGCCAGCAGTTACGGGGGACTAGCGGGCTACAATGAGCAGTTCTTC; cdr3_aa: CASSYGGLAGYNEQFF
d_call: .; j_call: TRBJ2-5; clone_size: .; v_call: TRBV5-1; cdr3_nt: TGCGCCAGCAGCTTGGAGGCAGCAGAGACCCAGTACTTC; cdr3_aa: CASSLEAAETQYF
d_call: TRBD2; j_call: TRBJ2-5; clone_size: .; v_call: TRBV9; cdr3_nt: TGTGCCAGCAGCGTAGGTGTTAGCGGGGGACAAGAGACCCAGTACTTC; cdr3_aa: CASSVGVSGGQETQYF
d_call: TRBD2; j_call: TRBJ2-1; clone_size: .; v_call: TRBV7-9; cdr3_nt: TGTGCCAGCAGCTTAGGGACTAGCGGGGGGCCGTCCTACAATGAGCAGTTCTTC; cdr3_aa: CASSLGTSGGPSYNEQFF
d_call: .; j_call: TRBJ1-1; clone_size: few; v_call: TRBV6-6; cdr3_nt: TGTGCCAGCAGTGTCTCCAGGACGGAGAACACTGAAGCTTTCTTT; cdr3_aa: CASSVSRTENTEAFF
d_call: .; j_call: TRBJ1-3; clone_size: once; v_call: TRBV9; cdr3_nt: TGTGCCAGCAGCGGGGTGGCTAAAAACACCATATATTTT; cdr3_aa: CASSGVAKNTIYF
d_call: .; j_call: TRBJ2-2; clone_size: .; v_call: TRBV5-1; cdr3_nt: TGCGCCAGCCGACCGATGGACTATCCCCAATCCGATGACACCGGGGAGCTGTTTTTT; cdr3_aa: CASRPMDYPQSDDTGELFF
d_call: TRBD1; j_call: TRBJ2-7; clone_size: .; v_call: TRBV13; cdr3_nt: TGTGCCAGCAGCCTGACAGGGGATGACTACGAGCAGTACTTC; cdr3_aa: CASSLTGDDYEQYF
d_call: TRBD1; j_call: TRBJ1-2; clone_size: .; v_call: TRBV5-1; cdr3_nt: TGCGCCAGCAGCTGGATACAGGGGGCAGGGGATGGCTACACCTTC; cdr3_aa: CASSWIQGAGDGYTF
d_call: TRBD1; j_call: TRBJ1-2; clone_size: once; v_call: TRBV6-6; cdr3_nt: TGTGCCAGCAGTTTCGACAGGGTAGCTAACTATGGCTACACCTTC; cdr3_aa: CASSFDRVANYGYTF
d_call: .; j_call: TRBJ2-7; clone_size: .; v_call: TRBV10-1; cdr3_nt: TGCGCCAGCGCCCAAGGGGGAAAACGAAGCGTCGAGCAGTACTTC; cdr3_aa: CASAQGGKRSVEQYF
d_call: .; j_call: TRBJ2-2; clone_size: .; v_call: TRBV2; cdr3_nt: TGTGCCAGCACTGGGGGGATAAACACCGGGGAGCTGTTTTTT; cdr3_aa: CASTGGINTGELFF
d_call: .; j_call: TRBJ1-4; clone_size: .; v_call: TRBV4-2; cdr3_nt: TGTGCCAGCAGCCAAGCGGCAGGGACTAATGAAAAACTGTTTTTT; cdr3_aa: CASSQAAGTNEKLFF
d_call: .; j_call: TRBJ2-6; clone_size: .; v_call: TRBV19; cdr3_nt: TGTGCCAGTAGTACGGGCCAGGAATACTCTGGGGCCAACGTCCTGACTTTC; cdr3_aa: CASSTGQEYSGANVLTF
d_call: TRBD2; j_call: TRBJ2-7; clone_size: .; v_call: TRBV7-9; cdr3_nt: TGTGCCAGCAGCTTAACTAGCGGGGGAACCTACGAGCAGTACTTC; cdr3_aa: CASSLTSGGTYEQYF